This T cell receptor beta chain was profiled in a study of blood T cell repertoires in COVID-19. For the study at large: From T cells, B-cell-depleted T cells, or PBMCs came the material, which was cDNA or gDNA.

Using immunoSEQ multiplex PCR, the repertoire was profiled, and TCRdb retains in-frame clones only, with some absent. The sample includes around 300,000 clones, 80% to 90% seen only once; the top ten take 2.4%. Donors in Cohort 3 who had recovered were those with two negative PCRs, healthcare professional clearance, or resolution of their symptoms. This CDR3 spans 13 amino acids. CDR1 and CDR2 from the germline V gene are SGHAT and FQNNGV. V shed 3 bases and J shed 4 bases, with 7 bases lying between them. This clonotype originated in a young woman who had recovered from COVID-19. The sequenced sample consisted of PBMCs or T cells enriched from blood (not recorded which). This sequence joins TRBV11-2 and TRBJ2-1; D not resolved. DNA for the CDR3: TGTGCCAGCAGCTTCCCCAATTACAATGAGCAGTTCTTC. Translating gives CASSFPNYNEQFF. The full variable domain, with the rest looked up from reference TRBV11-2 and TRBJ2-1, is EAGVAQSPRYKIIEKRQSVAFWCNPISGHATLYWYQQILGQGPKLLIQFQNNGVVDDSQLPKDRFSAERLKGVDSTLKIQPAKLEDSAVYLCASSFPNYNEQFFGPGTRLTVL.